This T cell receptor (beta chain) stems from a study of OX40 agonist ivuxolimab in advanced cancers. Study background: Averaging 60 years in age, with a range of roughly 20 to 79, the cohort was approximately 83% male. Three patients responded partially, comprising one with hepatocellular carcinoma and two with cutaneous melanoma.

Blood sampling was done at baseline, cycle 4 day 1, and cycle 7 day 1. Data came from immunoSEQ multiplex PCR; TCRdb stores just in-frame clones and leaves some out. The sample carries under 70,000 clones, around 90% recorded once. This clone was counted once. Trimming left V 0 bases short and J 1 base short, with 12 bases between. The CDR3 runs 16 residues. CDR1 and CDR2 from the germline V gene are MGHRA and YSYEKL. The sample consisted of CD4+ or CD8+ T cells sorted from blood, taken in a trial of the OX40 agonist ivuxolimab. This receptor was obtained from an adult with an advanced solid tumor such as melanoma, head and neck, liver or kidney cancer. The chain has TRBV4-1 and TRBJ2-5; a weak D match, TRBD1 (7 bases). The CDR3 region is CASSQDRQGLQETQYF. CDR3 nucleotide sequence: TGCGCCAGCAGCCAAGATAGACAGGGACTCCAAGAGACCCAGTACTTC.